This note documents a single TCR beta chain sequence. Participant-reported clinical history was the basis for cohort assignment. The data were produced by immunoSEQ multiplex PCR, yet TCRdb's version contains in-frame clones alone and is incomplete. The data contain 200,000 to 250,000 clones, 85% to 90% of them singletons. This CDR3 has 13 residues. Germline V lookup: CDR1 MNHEY, CDR2 SVGAGI. The V and J ends lost 2 bases and 10 bases, in that order; junction bases with no gene match: 2. This sample was included in a study of blood T cell repertoires in COVID-19. Whole-study context: PBMCs, B-cell-depleted T cells, or T cells were the source of the cDNA or gDNA that made up the material.

This receptor was taken from a woman between 18 and 30 years old in a cohort exposed to, infected with or recovered from COVID-19 (not recorded which). Source material: PBMCs or T cells enriched from blood (not recorded which). The gene calls are TRBV6-5 and TRBJ2-2, with 9 bases identical to TRBD1. The CDR3: CASSYRDREELFF. CDR3 bases: TGTGCCAGCAGTTACCGGGACAGGGAGGAGCTGTTTTTT.